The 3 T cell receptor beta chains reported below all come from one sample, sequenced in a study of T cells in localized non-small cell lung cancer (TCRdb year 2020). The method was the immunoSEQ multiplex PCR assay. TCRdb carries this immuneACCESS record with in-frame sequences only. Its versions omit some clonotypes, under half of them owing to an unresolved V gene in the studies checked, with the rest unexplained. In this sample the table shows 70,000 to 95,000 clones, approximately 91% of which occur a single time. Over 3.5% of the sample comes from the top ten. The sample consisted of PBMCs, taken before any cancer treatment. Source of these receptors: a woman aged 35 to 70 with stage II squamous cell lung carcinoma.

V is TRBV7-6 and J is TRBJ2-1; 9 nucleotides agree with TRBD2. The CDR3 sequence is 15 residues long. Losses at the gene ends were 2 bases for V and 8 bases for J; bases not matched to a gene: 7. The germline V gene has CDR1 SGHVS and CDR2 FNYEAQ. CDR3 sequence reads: CASSLYTSGRYEQFF. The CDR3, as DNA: TGTGCCAGCAGCTTATACACTAGCGGGCGTTATGAGCAGTTCTTC.

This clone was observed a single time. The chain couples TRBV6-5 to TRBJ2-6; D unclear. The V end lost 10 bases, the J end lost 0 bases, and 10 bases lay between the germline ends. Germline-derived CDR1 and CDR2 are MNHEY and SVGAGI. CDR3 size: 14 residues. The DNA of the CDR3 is TGTGCCACCCTCGCGGACTCTGGGGCCAACGTCCTGACTTTC. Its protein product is CATLADSGANVLTF.

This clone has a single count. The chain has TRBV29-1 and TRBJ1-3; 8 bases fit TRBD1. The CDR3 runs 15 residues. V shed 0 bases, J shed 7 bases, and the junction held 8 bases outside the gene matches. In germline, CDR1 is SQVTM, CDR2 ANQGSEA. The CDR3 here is CSVEDPGGSGNTIYF. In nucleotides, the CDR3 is TGCAGCGTTGAAGATCCAGGGGGCAGTGGGAACACCATATATTTT.